This TCR beta chain emerged from a study of human T cells and chemical hapten exposure (dated by TCRdb to about 2021). Broadly, across the study: For sensitization, 2% DPC in acetone was applied to an approximately 2 cm by approximately 2 cm area of upper inner arm skin. The mostly female patient cohort included alopecia areata with under or over 50% scalp involvement, alopecia totalis and alopecia universalis. Throughout the study period of around 25 weeks, patients also received therapeutic DPC doses to the scalp every week. In alopecia patients, the study followed how the peripheral blood TCR repertoire changed in vivo over primary and secondary sensitization to diphenylcyclopropenone (DPC), a hapten. Libraries were pooled for sequencing, and variation in per-sample TCR yields was attributed mainly to small differences in library volumes within the pool. Patch tests used Finn chambers with 0.01% DPC on the upper back, scored after 6 days by International Contact Dermatitis Research Group standards. For TCR sequencing, blood came from some 31 alopecia patients at anywhere from one to four time points (pre-sensitization, 2, 6 and 24 weeks). Blood samples were taken from patients before sensitization (week 0) and then at 2, 6 and about 24 weeks after DPC sensitization.

Library prep was done by RACE. TCRdb shows the sequencer as NextSeq 500. Library preparation attached unique molecular identifiers to individual cDNA molecules for quantitative, reproducible TCR counting. From each blood RNA sample, both TCR alpha and TCR beta chains were sequenced. The authors' pipeline ran thus. Samples had a median of roughly 100,000 TCRs, with a range from about 23,224 to 750,000. The Decombinator software suite was used to annotate the V, J and CDR3 of the TCR reads. Every sample was subsampled to the same number of TCRs (28,000) for the PS versus PT1 abundance plots. TCRs were defined as expanded if absent before sensitization and observed at least eight times at the 2-week time point. TCRdb ran its own pipeline on the public reads, namely fastp trimming at Q25 and MiXCR clone calling, and kept in-frame beta chains. Rows are unified per CDR3 protein, each entry keeping the most common DNA and genes. The V and J calls come from TCRdb's annotation, not from the publication. The sample yields about 84,000 distinct CDR3 sequences; 10% to 11% were counted once. About 4% of the sample comes from the top ten.

From the cysteine up to the phenylalanine, the CDR3 has a length of 17 residues. Just CDR3 DNA is preserved here, 51 bases in frame from base 1. Explained via the paper, the time point label denotes: patch test 3, about 24 weeks after DPC sensitization. The sample's treatment or condition, from its label and the paper: therapeutic diphenylcyclopropenone sensitization with weekly scalp DPC. Blood at each patch-test visit was drawn before the patch test was applied. Eligible patients were aged 18 to 70, diagnosed with alopecia, deemed suitable for DPC therapy, and excluded if pregnant. Total RNA was extracted from unfractionated whole blood collected in Tempus Blood RNA tubes. This clonotype was seen a few times. The specificity of this receptor is unknown. Base qualities are not at hand, and no much larger clone is one base apart. Overall study outcomes, separate from this receptor: Significantly more large CDR3 similarity clusters were formed by expanded TCRs than by pre-sensitization or healthy control sets, consistent with antigen-driven responses. After repeated subsampling, changes were observed in the strength of the expansion versus patch-test correlation and in the threshold at which the correlation became significant. The number of TCRs above 1 in 1000 frequency did not change with DPC sensitization; there was no evidence of global repertoire structure alterations. Because all patients had alopecia, a presumed autoimmune disease, the immune response of the patients might differ from that of healthy individuals. Patch test score correlated positively with the number of PT1 expanded TCRs, reaching significance at thresholds 8, 16 and 32 but not at 4.

This clonotype was obtained from a woman aged 45-65 years with alopecia areata. Some clones in this sample may be carry-over from other donors' samples. The material was whole blood, obtained in connection with sensitization to the hapten diphenylcyclopropenone (DPC). The sequence is built from TRBV21-1 and TRBJ1-5; the table assigns TRBD1, which was not confirmed against the DNA. TRBV21-1 is reported as a pseudogene. The bases read TGTGCCAGCACCTTAGGACACACGGCGGGGAGCAATCAGCCCCAGCATTTT. It codes for CASTLGHTAGSNQPQHF.